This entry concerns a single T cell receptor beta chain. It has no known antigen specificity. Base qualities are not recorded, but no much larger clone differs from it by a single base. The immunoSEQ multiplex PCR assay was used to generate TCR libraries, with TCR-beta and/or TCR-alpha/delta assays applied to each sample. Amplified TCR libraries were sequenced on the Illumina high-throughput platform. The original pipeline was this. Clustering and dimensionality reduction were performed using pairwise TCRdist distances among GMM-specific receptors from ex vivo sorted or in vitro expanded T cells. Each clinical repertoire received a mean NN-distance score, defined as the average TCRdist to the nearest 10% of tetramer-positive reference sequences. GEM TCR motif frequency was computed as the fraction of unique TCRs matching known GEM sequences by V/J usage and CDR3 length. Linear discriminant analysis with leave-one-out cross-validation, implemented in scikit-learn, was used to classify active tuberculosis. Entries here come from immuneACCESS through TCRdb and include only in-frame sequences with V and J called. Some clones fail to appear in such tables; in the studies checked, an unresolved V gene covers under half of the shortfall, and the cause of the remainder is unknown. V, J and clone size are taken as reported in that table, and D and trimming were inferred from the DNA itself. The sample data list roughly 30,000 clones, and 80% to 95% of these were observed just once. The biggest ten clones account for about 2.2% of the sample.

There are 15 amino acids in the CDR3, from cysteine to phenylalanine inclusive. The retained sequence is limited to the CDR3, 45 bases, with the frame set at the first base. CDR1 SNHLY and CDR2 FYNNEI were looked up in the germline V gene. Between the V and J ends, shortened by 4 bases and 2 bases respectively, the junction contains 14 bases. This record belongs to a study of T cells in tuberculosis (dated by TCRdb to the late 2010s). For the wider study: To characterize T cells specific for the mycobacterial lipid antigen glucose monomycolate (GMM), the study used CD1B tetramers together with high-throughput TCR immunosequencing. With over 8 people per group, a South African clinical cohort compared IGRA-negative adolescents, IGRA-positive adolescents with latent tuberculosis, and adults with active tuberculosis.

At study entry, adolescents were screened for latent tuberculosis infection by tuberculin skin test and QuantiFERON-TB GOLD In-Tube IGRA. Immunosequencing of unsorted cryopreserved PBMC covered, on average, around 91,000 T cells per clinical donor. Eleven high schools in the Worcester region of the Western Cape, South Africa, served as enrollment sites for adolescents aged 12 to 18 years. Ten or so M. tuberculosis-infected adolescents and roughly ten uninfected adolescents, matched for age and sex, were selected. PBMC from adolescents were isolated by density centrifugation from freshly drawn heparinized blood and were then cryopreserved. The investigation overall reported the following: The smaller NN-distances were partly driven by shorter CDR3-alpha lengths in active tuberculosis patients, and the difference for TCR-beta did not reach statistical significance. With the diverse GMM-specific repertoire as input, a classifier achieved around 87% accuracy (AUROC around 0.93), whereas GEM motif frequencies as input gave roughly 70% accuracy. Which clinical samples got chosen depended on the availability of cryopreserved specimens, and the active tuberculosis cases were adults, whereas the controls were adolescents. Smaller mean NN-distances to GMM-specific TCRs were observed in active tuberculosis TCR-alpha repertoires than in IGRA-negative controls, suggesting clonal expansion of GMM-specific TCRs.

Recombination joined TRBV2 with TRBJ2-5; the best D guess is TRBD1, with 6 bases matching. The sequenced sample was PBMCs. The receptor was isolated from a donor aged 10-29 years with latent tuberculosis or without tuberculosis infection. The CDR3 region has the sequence CASSALGAPQETQYF. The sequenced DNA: TGTGCCAGCAGTGCTCTGGGGGCACCACAAGAGACCCAGTACTTC.